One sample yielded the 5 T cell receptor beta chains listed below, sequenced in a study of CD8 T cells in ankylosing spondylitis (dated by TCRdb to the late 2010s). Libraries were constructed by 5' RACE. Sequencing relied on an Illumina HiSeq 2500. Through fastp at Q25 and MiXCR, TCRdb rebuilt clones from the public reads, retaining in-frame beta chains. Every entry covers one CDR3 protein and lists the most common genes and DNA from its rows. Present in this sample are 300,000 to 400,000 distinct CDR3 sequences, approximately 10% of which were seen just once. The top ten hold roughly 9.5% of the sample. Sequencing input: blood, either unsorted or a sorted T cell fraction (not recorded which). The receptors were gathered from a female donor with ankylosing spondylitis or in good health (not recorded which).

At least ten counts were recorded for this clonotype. The CDR3 region is CASSYAPGRGVSGNTIYF. CDR3 DNA sequence: TGTGCCAGCAGTTACGCTCCGGGACGGGGGGTATCTGGAAACACCATATATTTT. V and J are TRBV6-5 and TRBJ1-3; possible D gene TRBD1, 5 bases. CDR1 is MNHEY, CDR2 SVGAGI, per germline. Trimming cost V 2 bases and J 1 base, with 18 bases left between them. This CDR3 has 18 residues.

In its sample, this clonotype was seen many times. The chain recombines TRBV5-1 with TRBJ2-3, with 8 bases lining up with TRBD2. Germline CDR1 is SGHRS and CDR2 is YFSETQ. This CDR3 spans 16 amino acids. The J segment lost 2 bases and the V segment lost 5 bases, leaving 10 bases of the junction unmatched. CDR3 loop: CASSFERGPTTDTQYF. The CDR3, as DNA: TGCGCCAGCAGTTTTGAGCGGGGGCCTACCACAGATACGCAGTATTTT.

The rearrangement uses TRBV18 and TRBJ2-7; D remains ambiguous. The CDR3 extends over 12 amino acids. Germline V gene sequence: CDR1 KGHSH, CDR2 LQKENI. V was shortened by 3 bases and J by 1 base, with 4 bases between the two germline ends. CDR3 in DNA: TGTGCCAGCTCACCTGAATCCTACGAGCAGTACTTC. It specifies CASSPESYEQYF.

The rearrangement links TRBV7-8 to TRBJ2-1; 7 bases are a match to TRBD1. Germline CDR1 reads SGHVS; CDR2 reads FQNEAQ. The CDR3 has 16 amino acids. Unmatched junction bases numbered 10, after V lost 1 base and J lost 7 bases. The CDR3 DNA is TGTGCCAGCAGCTTAGGAGGGGGCAGGGACGGGAATGAGCAGTTCTTC. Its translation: CASSLGGGRDGNEQFF.

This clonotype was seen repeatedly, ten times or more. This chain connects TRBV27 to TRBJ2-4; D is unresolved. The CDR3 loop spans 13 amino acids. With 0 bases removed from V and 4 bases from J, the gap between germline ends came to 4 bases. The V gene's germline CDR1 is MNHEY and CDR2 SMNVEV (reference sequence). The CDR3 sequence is CASSLSSKNIQYF. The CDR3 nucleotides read TGTGCCAGCAGTTTATCTTCAAAAAACATTCAGTACTTC.